Listed below are T cell receptor beta chains from one sample, sequenced in a study of shared clonotypes between healthy human individuals. Sequencing used immunoSEQ multiplex PCR; TCRdb keeps in-frame clones, though not all of them. The table records fewer than 600,000 clones, 75% to 85% of them present only once. The sample comprised PBMCs. These receptors were taken from a woman aged 40 to 49 in good health. Some clones in this sample may be carry-over from other donors' samples. The CDR3 runs from the conserved cysteine through the conserved F or W. Each record gives: clone size, D gene, V gene, J gene, CDR3 DNA, CDR3 protein. D genes are given only for firm matches. Size values are once, few and many counts, or a class for expanded clones, and some rows have none.

abundance: .
d_gene: .
v_gene: TRBV9
j_gene: TRBJ1-4
CDR3nt: TGTGCCAGCAGCCCCGGCGGGGAAGCAAATGAAAAACTGTTTTTT
CDR3aa: CASSPGGEANEKLFF

abundance: .
d_gene: TRBD1
v_gene: TRBV6-1
j_gene: TRBJ1-1
CDR3nt: TGTGCCAGCATGATGGACAGGGGAGTGGGTGAAGCTTTCTTT
CDR3aa: CASMMDRGVGEAFF

abundance: few
d_gene: TRBD2
v_gene: TRBV19
j_gene: TRBJ2-2
CDR3nt: TGTGCCGGCGGCTTAGCGGGAGCGAACACCGGGGAGCTGTTTTTT
CDR3aa: CAGGLAGANTGELFF

abundance: .
d_gene: TRBD2
v_gene: TRBV19
j_gene: TRBJ2-1
CDR3nt: TGTGCCAGTAGTACCGAGGGGCTAGCGGGAGGCGTGAAATTCTTC
CDR3aa: CASSTEGLAGGVKFF

abundance: few
d_gene: TRBD1
v_gene: TRBV2
j_gene: TRBJ1-2
CDR3nt: TGTGCCAGCAGTGTAACAGGGGCGGGTGGCTACACCTTC
CDR3aa: CASSVTGAGGYTF

abundance: .
d_gene: .
v_gene: TRBV6-5
j_gene: TRBJ2-2
CDR3nt: TGTGCCAGCAGTTACTGGGACACACGCACCGGGGAGCTGTTTTTT
CDR3aa: CASSYWDTRTGELFF

abundance: once
d_gene: TRBD2
v_gene: TRBV4-2
j_gene: TRBJ2-7
CDR3nt: TGTGCCAGCAGCCCAACCTGGACTAGCGGGAGGGCGAACGAGCAGTACTTC
CDR3aa: CASSPTWTSGRANEQYF

abundance: .
d_gene: .
v_gene: TRBV7-8
j_gene: TRBJ1-1
CDR3nt: TGTGCCAGCAGCTTGGGGGCCCTCGGCCGGAGGGACACTGAAGCTTTCTTT
CDR3aa: CASSLGALGRRDTEAFF

abundance: few
d_gene: .
v_gene: TRBV29-1
j_gene: TRBJ2-2
CDR3nt: TGCAGCGTGTCTATCGCCGGGGAGCTGTTTTTT
CDR3aa: CSVSIAGELFF

abundance: .
d_gene: .
v_gene: TRBV5-1
j_gene: TRBJ1-4
CDR3nt: TGCGCCAGCAGCTTGACAGTCACAACTAATGAAAAACTGTTTTTT
CDR3aa: CASSLTVTTNEKLFF

abundance: .
d_gene: .
v_gene: TRBV5-5
j_gene: TRBJ1-2
CDR3nt: TGTGCCAGCAGCTTGGTTTTTGCGGGGGCGCCTCATGGCTACACCTTC
CDR3aa: CASSLVFAGAPHGYTF

abundance: few
d_gene: TRBD1
v_gene: TRBV7-8
j_gene: TRBJ1-2
CDR3nt: TGTGCCAGCAGCTTAGCAGCACCCCTGACAGGGAAAGGTTATGGCTACACCTTC
CDR3aa: CASSLAAPLTGKGYGYTF

abundance: .
d_gene: TRBD1
v_gene: TRBV10-3
j_gene: TRBJ1-1
CDR3nt: TGTGCCATCAAGAAGACAGGGAGGGACACTGAAGCTTTCTTT
CDR3aa: CAIKKTGRDTEAFF

abundance: .
d_gene: .
v_gene: TRBV19
j_gene: TRBJ1-1
CDR3nt: TGTGCCAGTAGCTGGGGGAGACTGAACACTGAAGCTTTCTTT
CDR3aa: CASSWGRLNTEAFF

abundance: .
d_gene: .
v_gene: TRBV7-6
j_gene: TRBJ2-1
CDR3nt: TGTGCCAGCAGCTCAGGACAGACTTTTTACAATGAGCAGTTCTTC
CDR3aa: CASSSGQTFYNEQFF

abundance: many
d_gene: .
v_gene: TRBV19
j_gene: TRBJ2-5
CDR3nt: TGTGCCAGTAGAGTTGGGGGAAGCGAGACCCAGTACTTC
CDR3aa: CASRVGGSETQYF

abundance: .
d_gene: TRBD2
v_gene: TRBV27
j_gene: TRBJ2-1
CDR3nt: TGTGCCAGCAGTTTTTTATTTAGCGGGAGGGCCGTTTCCTACAATGAGCAGTTCTTC
CDR3aa: CASSFLFSGRAVSYNEQFF

abundance: many
d_gene: TRBD2
v_gene: TRBV29-1
j_gene: TRBJ2-1
CDR3nt: TGCAGCGTTGATGGGCTAGCGGAGCGTTCCTACAATGAGCAGTTCTTC
CDR3aa: CSVDGLAERSYNEQFF

abundance: .
d_gene: TRBD1
v_gene: TRBV7-9
j_gene: TRBJ2-2
CDR3nt: TGTGCCAGCAGCTCCTCAGGCTCCGGGACAGTCCACCGGGAGCTGTTTTTT
CDR3aa: CASSSSGSGTVHRELFF

abundance: .
d_gene: .
v_gene: TRBV28
j_gene: TRBJ1-2
CDR3nt: TGTGCCAGCAGTAGGACCTTCTATGGCTACACCTTC
CDR3aa: CASSRTFYGYTF

abundance: .
d_gene: TRBD1
v_gene: TRBV10-3
j_gene: TRBJ2-7
CDR3nt: TGTGCCATCAGCACCGGGACAGGGGGCGAAGCTACCTACGAGCAGTACTTC
CDR3aa: CAISTGTGGEATYEQYF

abundance: .
d_gene: .
v_gene: TRBV27
j_gene: TRBJ1-1
CDR3nt: TGTGCCAGCGGTGAGAGTCTGAACACTGAAGCTTTCTTT
CDR3aa: CASGESLNTEAFF

abundance: .
d_gene: .
v_gene: TRBV7-2
j_gene: TRBJ2-6
CDR3nt: TGTGCCAGCAATGTTGGGGCCAACGTCCTGACTTTC
CDR3aa: CASNVGANVLTF

abundance: .
d_gene: TRBD1
v_gene: TRBV4-2
j_gene: TRBJ2-1
CDR3nt: TGTGCCAGCAGCCACGGAACCTGGACGCGGGACAGGAGATCCTACAATGAGCAGTTCTTC
CDR3aa: CASSHGTWTRDRRSYNEQFF

abundance: .
d_gene: TRBD2
v_gene: TRBV28
j_gene: TRBJ2-1
CDR3nt: TGTGCCAGCAGGCCGGGACTAGCGGGCAATGAGCAGTTCTTC
CDR3aa: CASRPGLAGNEQFF

abundance: .
d_gene: TRBD1
v_gene: TRBV6-1
j_gene: TRBJ2-7
CDR3nt: TGTGCCAGCCCCCGGGACAGCTCCTACGAGCAGTACTTC
CDR3aa: CASPRDSSYEQYF

abundance: .
d_gene: .
v_gene: TRBV7-9
j_gene: TRBJ2-7
CDR3nt: TGTGCCAGCAGCTTAGCGCAGGGAGGCACCTACGAGCAGTACTTC
CDR3aa: CASSLAQGGTYEQYF

abundance: many
d_gene: .
v_gene: TRBV7-2
j_gene: TRBJ2-2
CDR3nt: TGTGCCAGCAGCTCGCGGGACAGCTTGACCGGGGAGCTGTTTTTT
CDR3aa: CASSSRDSLTGELFF

abundance: .
d_gene: .
v_gene: TRBV6-5
j_gene: TRBJ2-4
CDR3nt: TGTGCCAGCAGTTACGGGCGACTAGCCAAAAACATTCAGTACTTC
CDR3aa: CASSYGRLAKNIQYF

abundance: few
d_gene: .
v_gene: TRBV5-1
j_gene: TRBJ2-3
CDR3nt: TGCGCCAGCAGCTTGGGGCTAGGCGCGGCAGATACGCAGTATTTT
CDR3aa: CASSLGLGAADTQYF

abundance: .
d_gene: TRBD1
v_gene: TRBV5-1
j_gene: TRBJ1-4
CDR3nt: TGCGCCAGCAGCTTGTTGCCGGGACAGGGTGAAAAACTGTTTTTT
CDR3aa: CASSLLPGQGEKLFF

abundance: .
d_gene: TRBD1
v_gene: TRBV5-4
j_gene: TRBJ2-5
CDR3nt: TGTGCCAGCAGCTTGGTAGGGGGCCGAGAGACCCAGTACTTC
CDR3aa: CASSLVGGRETQYF

abundance: few
d_gene: TRBD2
v_gene: TRBV5-3
j_gene: TRBJ2-1
CDR3nt: TGTGCCAGAAGCTGGACTAGCGGGAGCTACAATGAGCAGTTCTTC
CDR3aa: CARSWTSGSYNEQFF

abundance: .
d_gene: .
v_gene: TRBV4-2
j_gene: TRBJ1-4
CDR3nt: TGTGCCAGCAGCCAAGAATCGGGGTTTGGAACTAATGAAAAACTGTTTTTT
CDR3aa: CASSQESGFGTNEKLFF

abundance: .
d_gene: .
v_gene: TRBV6-4
j_gene: TRBJ2-6
CDR3nt: TGTGCCAGCAGTGAAAGATCGGGAAATGGGGCCAACGTCCTGACTTTC
CDR3aa: CASSERSGNGANVLTF

abundance: .
d_gene: TRBD1
v_gene: TRBV19
j_gene: TRBJ1-5
CDR3nt: TGTGCCAGTAAGCAGGGACAGGGCTATCAGCCCCAGCATTTT
CDR3aa: CASKQGQGYQPQHF

abundance: few
d_gene: TRBD1
v_gene: TRBV2
j_gene: TRBJ2-7
CDR3nt: TGTGCCAGCAGTAACCGGGACAGGGGCCACGAGCAGTACTTC
CDR3aa: CASSNRDRGHEQYF

abundance: .
d_gene: TRBD2
v_gene: TRBV4-2
j_gene: TRBJ2-3
CDR3nt: TGTGCCAGCAGCCCGGGACTAGCGTACGATACGCAGTATTTT
CDR3aa: CASSPGLAYDTQYF

abundance: .
d_gene: .
v_gene: TRBV19
j_gene: TRBJ1-1
CDR3nt: TGTGCCAGTAGTAATCGTGTGGGGGGGAACACTGAAGCTTTCTTT
CDR3aa: CASSNRVGGNTEAFF

abundance: .
d_gene: .
v_gene: TRBV2
j_gene: TRBJ2-5
CDR3nt: TGTGCCAGCAGTGTTACCTTAGGACTGGCCCAAGAGACCCAGTACTTC
CDR3aa: CASSVTLGLAQETQYF

abundance: .
d_gene: .
v_gene: TRBV4-3
j_gene: TRBJ1-2
CDR3nt: TGCGCCAGCAGCCAAGATTCAGGGGCTGGGTATGGCTACACCTTC
CDR3aa: CASSQDSGAGYGYTF

abundance: .
d_gene: TRBD1
v_gene: TRBV19
j_gene: TRBJ1-4
CDR3nt: TGTGCCAGTAGTCCCATCGACAGGGGAGGTGAAAAACTGTTTTTT
CDR3aa: CASSPIDRGGEKLFF

abundance: .
d_gene: TRBD1
v_gene: TRBV2
j_gene: TRBJ1-6
CDR3nt: TGTGCCAGCAGCGTCGAGACAGGGGATTCACCCCTCCACTTT
CDR3aa: CASSVETGDSPLHF

abundance: .
d_gene: .
v_gene: TRBV11-2
j_gene: TRBJ2-7
CDR3nt: TGTGCCAGCAGCTTTACCAGCTACGAGCAGTACTTC
CDR3aa: CASSFTSYEQYF

abundance: many
d_gene: TRBD1
v_gene: TRBV15
j_gene: TRBJ2-7
CDR3nt: TGTGCCACCAGCAGAGTCGGACAGGGCTACGAGCAGTACTTC
CDR3aa: CATSRVGQGYEQYF

abundance: .
d_gene: TRBD1
v_gene: TRBV15
j_gene: TRBJ1-5
CDR3nt: TGTGCCACCAGCAGAGACCCGGACAGGGTCGATCAGCCCCAGCATTTT
CDR3aa: CATSRDPDRVDQPQHF

abundance: many
d_gene: .
v_gene: TRBV15
j_gene: TRBJ1-5
CDR3nt: TGTGCCACCAGCAGAGAGGGGCAGGGTGGGCAGCCCCAGCATTTT
CDR3aa: CATSREGQGGQPQHF

abundance: few
d_gene: TRBD2
v_gene: TRBV5-1
j_gene: TRBJ2-2
CDR3nt: TGCGCCAGCAATCTCCTAGCGGGAGGCAACACCGGGGAGCTGTTTTTT
CDR3aa: CASNLLAGGNTGELFF

abundance: .
d_gene: .
v_gene: TRBV6-6
j_gene: TRBJ2-7
CDR3nt: TGTGCCAGCAGTCCCGACACCTACGAGCAGTACTTC
CDR3aa: CASSPDTYEQYF

abundance: .
d_gene: .
v_gene: TRBV11-1
j_gene: TRBJ1-4
CDR3nt: TGTGCCAGCAGCTCAGGGACGGCCGCTCGGGAAAAACTGTTTTTT
CDR3aa: CASSSGTAAREKLFF

abundance: .
d_gene: .
v_gene: TRBV18
j_gene: TRBJ2-7
CDR3nt: TGTGCCAGCTCACCTCAGAACTCCTTGGAGCAGTACTTC
CDR3aa: CASSPQNSLEQYF

abundance: .
d_gene: .
v_gene: TRBV5-4
j_gene: TRBJ2-5
CDR3nt: TGTGCCAGCAGCTCCTTAGGGGTGGAGACCCAGTACTTC
CDR3aa: CASSSLGVETQYF

abundance: .
d_gene: TRBD1
v_gene: TRBV19
j_gene: TRBJ2-5
CDR3nt: TGTGCCAGTAGGGACAGGGGGCTTGAGACCCAGTACTTC
CDR3aa: CASRDRGLETQYF

abundance: once
d_gene: .
v_gene: TRBV9
j_gene: TRBJ1-2
CDR3nt: TGTGCCAGCAGCGTAGCGGCAGCGAGCAACTATGGCTACACCTTC
CDR3aa: CASSVAAASNYGYTF